This T cell receptor beta chain was sequenced during a study of cytomegalovirus exposure and HLA in healthy donors. Study-wide points: TCR beta sequences numbering 15,000 to 20,000 were associated with HLA alleles at 0.05 false discovery rate in a later analysis. An analysis done earlier found most TCR beta V segments productive about 87% or about 30% of the time. Later analysis identified a missense DCLRE1C variant that was linked to TCR beta V- and J-gene trimming.

Concerning this clone itself: Its antigen is unidentified.

Trimming left V 0 bases short and J 0 bases short, with 9 bases between. CDR3 length: 16 amino acids. Germline loops: CDR1 SGHRS, CDR2 YFSETQ. Primers: 60 Vbeta forward and 13 Jbeta reverse. Repertoires were generated with immunoSEQ multiplex PCR, while TCRdb's copy carries only in-frame clones and drops some. Among about 70,000 clones listed, about 73% were seen once. Sequenced material: PBMCs. V usage is TRBV5-1 and J usage is TRBJ2-2; the D gene is possibly TRBD1 (6 bases). This TCR came from a woman aged 60-75 years in good health and CMV-seropositive. This chain's CDR3 is CASSLGWTANTGELFF. CDR3 coding DNA: TGCGCCAGCAGCTTGGGTTGGACAGCGAACACCGGGGAGCTGTTTTTT.